This TCR beta chain is from a study of monozygotic twins with inflammatory bowel disease. Turning to this clonotype: Its antigen is unidentified.

Each UMI harboured a 6-nucleotide sample barcode and was appended via template switching. TCRdb re-called the 5' RACE reads, yielding one record per CDR3 amino acid sequence without DNA. The specimen's table records 150,000 to 200,000 distinct CDR3 sequences. General study results and limits: Varied immunosuppressive treatments among patients may have increased repertoire variability. It was observed that concordant and discordant twins did not differ in repertoire similarity, possibly given limited power. Resolution of different T cell subtypes was not achieved.

Germline loops: CDR1 SQVTM, CDR2 ANQGSEA. This CDR3 contains 11 residues. The receptor was derived from a human donor with ulcerative colitis or Crohn's disease, or a healthy co-twin of an affected twin (not recorded which). The material sequenced was blood. The chain links TRBV29-1 to TRBJ2-2. CDR3 protein: CSVDVTGELFF.